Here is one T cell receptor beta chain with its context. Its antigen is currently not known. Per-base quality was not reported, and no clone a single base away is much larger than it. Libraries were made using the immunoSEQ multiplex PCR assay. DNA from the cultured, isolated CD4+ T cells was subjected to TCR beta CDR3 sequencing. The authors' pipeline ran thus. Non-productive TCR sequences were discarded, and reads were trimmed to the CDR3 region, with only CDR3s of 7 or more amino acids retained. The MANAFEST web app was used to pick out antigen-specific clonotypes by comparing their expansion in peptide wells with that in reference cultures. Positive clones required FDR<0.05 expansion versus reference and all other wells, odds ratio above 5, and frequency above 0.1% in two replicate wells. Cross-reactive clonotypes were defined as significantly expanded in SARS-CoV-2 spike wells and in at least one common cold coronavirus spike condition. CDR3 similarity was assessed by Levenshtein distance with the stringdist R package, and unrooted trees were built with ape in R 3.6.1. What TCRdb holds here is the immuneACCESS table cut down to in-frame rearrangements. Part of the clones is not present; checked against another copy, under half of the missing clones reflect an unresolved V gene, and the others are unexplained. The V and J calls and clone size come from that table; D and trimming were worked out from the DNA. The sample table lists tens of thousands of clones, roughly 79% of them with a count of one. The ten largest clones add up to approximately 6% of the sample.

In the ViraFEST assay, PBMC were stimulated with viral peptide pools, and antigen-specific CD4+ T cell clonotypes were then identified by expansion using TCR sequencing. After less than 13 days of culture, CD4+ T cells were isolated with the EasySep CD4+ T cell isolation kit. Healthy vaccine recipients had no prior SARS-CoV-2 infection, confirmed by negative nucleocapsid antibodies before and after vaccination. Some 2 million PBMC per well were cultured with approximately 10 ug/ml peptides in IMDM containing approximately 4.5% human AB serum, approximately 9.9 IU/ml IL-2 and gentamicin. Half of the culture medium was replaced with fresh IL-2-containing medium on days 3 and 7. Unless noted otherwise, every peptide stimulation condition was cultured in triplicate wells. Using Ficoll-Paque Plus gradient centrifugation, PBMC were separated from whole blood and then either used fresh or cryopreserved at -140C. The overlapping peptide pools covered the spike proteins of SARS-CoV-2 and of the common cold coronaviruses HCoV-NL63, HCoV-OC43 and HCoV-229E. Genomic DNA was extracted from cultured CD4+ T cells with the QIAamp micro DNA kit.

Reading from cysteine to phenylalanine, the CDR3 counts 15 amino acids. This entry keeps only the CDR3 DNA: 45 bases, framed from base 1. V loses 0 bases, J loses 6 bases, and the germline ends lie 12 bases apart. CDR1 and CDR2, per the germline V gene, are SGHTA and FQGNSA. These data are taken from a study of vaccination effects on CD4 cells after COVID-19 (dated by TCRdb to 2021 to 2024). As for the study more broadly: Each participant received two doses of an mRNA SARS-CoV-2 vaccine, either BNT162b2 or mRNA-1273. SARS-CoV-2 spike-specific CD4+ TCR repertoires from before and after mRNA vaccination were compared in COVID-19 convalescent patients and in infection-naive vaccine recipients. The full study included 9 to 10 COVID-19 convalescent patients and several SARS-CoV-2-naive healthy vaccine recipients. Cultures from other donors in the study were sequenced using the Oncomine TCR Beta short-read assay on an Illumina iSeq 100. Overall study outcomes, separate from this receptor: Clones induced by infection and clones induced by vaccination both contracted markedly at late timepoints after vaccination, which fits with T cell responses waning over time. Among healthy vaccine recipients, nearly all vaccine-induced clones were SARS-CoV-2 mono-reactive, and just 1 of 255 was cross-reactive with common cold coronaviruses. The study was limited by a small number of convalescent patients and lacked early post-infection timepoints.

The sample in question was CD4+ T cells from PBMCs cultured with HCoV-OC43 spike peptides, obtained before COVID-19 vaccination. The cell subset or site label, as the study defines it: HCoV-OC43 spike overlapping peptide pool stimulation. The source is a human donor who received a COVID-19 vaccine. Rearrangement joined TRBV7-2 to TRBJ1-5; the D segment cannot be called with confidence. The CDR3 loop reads CASSLANNRIQPQHF. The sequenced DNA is TGTGCCAGCAGCTTAGCGAATAATCGGATTCAGCCCCAGCATTTT.